This TCR beta chain was found in a study of radiotherapy plus CTLA-4 blockade in lung cancer. Regarding the study as a whole: Following radiotherapy plus ipilimumab, tumor-derived TCR clones expanded in the blood.

This table comes from immunoSEQ multiplex PCR, and its TCRdb copy is limited to in-frame clones, with some not included. Of about 82,000 clones listed, roughly 70% are singletons. A word on this clone: Antigen specificity is unknown.

Focal radiation plus CTLA-4 blockade with ipilimumab was administered to patients who had chemo-refractory metastatic non-small-cell lung cancer. The CDR3 runs to 16 residues. Per the germline V gene, CDR1 is SGHDN and CDR2 is FVKESK. The trim removed 4 bases at V and 4 bases at J, leaving 10 bases unmatched. This receptor was taken from a human donor with non-small cell lung cancer that progressed on radiotherapy plus ipilimumab. The chain is built from TRBV14 and TRBJ2-5, with 9 bases fitting TRBD2. Sequencing was performed on peripheral blood, taken from a patient treated with radiotherapy plus ipilimumab. In DNA form, the CDR3 reads TGTGCCAGCAGCCGCGGAGTTAGCGGGGGATTAGAGACCCAGTACTTC. Amino acid sequence: CASSRGVSGGLETQYF.